The next 20 T cell receptor beta chains were all read from a single sample in a study of PD-1 blockade in mismatch repair-deficient tumors. TCRdb keeps only in-frame clones here, not all; method: immunoSEQ multiplex PCR. The table has 100,000 to 150,000 clones, around 87% seen once. The sequencing used peripheral blood, collected 44 weeks after starting pembrolizumab. The receptors derive from an adult with mismatch repair-deficient cancer.

The chain couples TRBV14 to TRBJ2-7, with D tentatively TRBD2 (6 bases). V was pared by 3 bases and J by 2 bases, with 11 bases between. CDR1 and CDR2 (germline): SGHDN, FVKESK. This CDR3 has 14 residues. The CDR3 is CASSQWRDPYEQYF. CDR3 bases: TGTGCCAGCAGCCAGTGGAGGGACCCCTACGAGCAGTACTTC.

The chain combines TRBV5-3 with TRBJ1-5; perhaps TRBD1 as D (6 bases). TRBV5-3 counts as an open reading frame of uncertain function. CDR3 length equals 17 residues. V lost 0 bases and J lost 0, with 13 bases in between. CDR3 DNA: TGTGCCAGAAGCTTGGATGACAGGACCTATAGCAATCAGCCCCAGCATTTT. Amino acid sequence: CARSLDDRTYSNQPQHF.

In its sample, this clone was seen once. The J gene is TRBJ2-1, the V gene TRBV19, with 8 bases fitting TRBD2. Trimming took 7 bases from V and 9 from J; bases not matched to a gene: 14. Germline V CDR1 and CDR2: LNHDA, SQIVND (reference sequence). The CDR3 covers 15 residues. Here the CDR3 reads CASTGTGTRGGEQFF. The CDR3, as DNA: TGTGCCAGTACTGGGACCGGGACTAGAGGCGGTGAGCAGTTCTTC.

With regard to this clone: This could be a read error, since a much larger clone is one nucleotide away. J is TRBJ2-3 and V is TRBV11-3, with D unclear. Trimming cost V 3 bases and J 4 bases, with 2 bases left between them. This CDR3 spans 11 amino acids. Germline V lookup: CDR1 SGHNT, CDR2 YENEEA. CDR3: CASSFADTQYF. The CDR3 DNA follows: TGTGCCAGCAGCTTCGCAGATACGCAGTATTTT. The complete variable domain, with remaining parts taken from reference TRBV11-3 and TRBJ2-3, reads EAGVVQSPRYKIIEKKQPVAFWCNPISGHNTLYWYLQNLGQGPELLIRYENEEAVDDSQLPKDRFSAERLKGVDSTLKIQPAELGDSAVYLCASSFADTQYFGPGTRLTVL.

This sequence joins TRBV19 and TRBJ2-1, with 12 nucleotides matching TRBD2. The CDR3 has 19 residues. Trimming cost V 4 bases and J 0 bases; bases outside gene matches: 10. Germline V gene sequence: CDR1 LNHDA, CDR2 SQIVND (reference sequence). The CDR3 coding sequence is TGTGCCAGTAGTAACCGACTAGCGGGAGCGTCCGGCTCCTACAATGAGCAGTTCTTC. Protein sequence: CASSNRLAGASGSYNEQFF. Together with reference TRBV19 and TRBJ2-1, the CDR3 gives the full variable domain: DGGITQSPKYLFRKEGQNVTLSCEQNLNHDAMYWYRQDPGQGLRLIYYSQIVNDFQKGDIAEGYSVSREKKESFPLTVTSAQKNPTAFYLCASSNRLAGASGSYNEQFFGPGTRLTVL.

The rearrangement joins TRBV30 to TRBJ1-1, with TRBD1 matching over 7 bases. The trim removed 5 bases at V and 1 base at J, leaving 1 base unmatched. CDR3 length: 12 residues. Germline CDR1 reads GTSNPN; CDR2 reads SVGIG (reference sequence). CDR3 sequence (DNA): TGTGCCTGGGGACAGGAGAACACTGAAGCTTTCTTT. Residues: CAWGQENTEAFF.

This clone was detected ten times or more. The rearrangement links TRBV6-1 to TRBJ2-7; 9 bases agree with TRBD2. Germline CDR1 is MNHNS and CDR2 is SASEGT. The CDR3 runs to 15 residues. V dropped 0 bases and J dropped 0; count of bases not matched to a gene: 0. CDR3 DNA sequence: TGTGCCAGCAGTGAAGCTAGCGGGAGCTCCTACGAGCAGTACTTC. This translates into CASSEASGSSYEQYF.

The chain is built from TRBV11-1 and TRBJ2-5, with D uncertain. V was shortened by 1 base and J by 7 bases, with 13 bases between the two germline ends. The CDR3 has 14 residues. In germline, CDR1 is SGHAT, CDR2 FQDESV (reference sequence). The CDR3 region has the DNA TGTGCCAGCAGCTTAGATGTCCCCCTAGGGACCCAGTACTTC. This sequence encodes CASSLDVPLGTQYF.

V and J are TRBV30 and TRBJ1-1, with a weak D call TRBD1 (6 bases). Germline V gene data show CDR1 as GTSNPN and CDR2 as SVGIG (reference sequence). Trimming removed 3 bases at V and 0 bases at J, with 11 bases between. The CDR3 totals 14 residues. The CDR3 region has the DNA TGTGCCTGGAGCCCTGGGACATTGAACACTGAAGCTTTCTTT. Protein product: CAWSPGTLNTEAFF.

V usage is TRBV5-5 and J usage is TRBJ2-7, with 9 bases identical to TRBD1. V lost 4 bases and J lost 1; bases outside the gene matches: 6. The length of the CDR3 is 15 residues. Germline V gene lookup returns CDR1 SGHKS and CDR2 YYEKEE (reference sequence). CDR3: CASSHPGTGSYEQYF. The CDR3 bases are TGTGCCAGCAGCCACCCCGGGACAGGGTCCTACGAGCAGTACTTC. The complete variable domain, with remaining parts taken from reference TRBV5-5 and TRBJ2-7, reads DAGVTQSPTHLIKTRGQQVTLRCSPISGHKSVSWYQQVLGQGPQFIFQYYEKEERGRGNFPDRFSARQFPNYSSELNVNALLLGDSALYLCASSHPGTGSYEQYFGPGTRLTVT.

This clone ranks as medium-sized. V and J are TRBV19 and TRBJ2-3, with D uncertain. CDR1 is LNHDA and CDR2 is SQIVND in the germline V gene (reference sequence). The V end lost 3 bases, the J end lost 3 bases, and 13 bases lay between the germline ends. The CDR3 is 15 residues long. DNA of the CDR3: TGTGCCAGTAGTATCGGCAGTCTCGGGACAGATACGCAGTATTTT. Its translation is CASSIGSLGTDTQYF.

The chain carries TRBV10-3 and TRBJ2-5, with 10 bases matching TRBD2. Losses at the gene ends were 4 bases for V and 3 bases for J; bases not matched to a gene: 2. Germline-derived CDR1 and CDR2 are ENHRY and SYGVKD. There are 14 residues in the CDR3. The CDR3: CAISVTSGEETQYF. The CDR3 DNA reads as TGTGCCATCAGTGTAACTAGCGGGGAAGAGACCCAGTACTTC.

Notes on this clone: Its ends do not fully match the called genes, so a read error is possible. The chain recombines TRBV18 with TRBJ1-2; D might be TRBD1 (5 bases). CDR3 length equals 16 residues. Germline V gene sequence: CDR1 KGHSH, CDR2 LQKENI. CDR3 loop: CASSPQDRTLNYGYTF. In DNA form, the CDR3 reads TGTGCCAGCTCGCCACAAGACAGAACACTTAACTATGGCTACACCTTC.

The chain carries TRBV4-1 and TRBJ2-5; D gene unclear. CDR3 length: 14 amino acids. Germline values: CDR1 MGHRA, CDR2 YSYEKL. Trimming cost V 0 bases and J 3 bases, with 8 bases left between them. Here the CDR3 DNA reads TGCGCCAGCAGCCAAGACCCAGCAGAAGAGACCCAGTACTTC. Amino acids: CASSQDPAEETQYF.

V and J are TRBV5-1 and TRBJ2-5; tentative D call: TRBD2 (6 bases). Trimming removed 2 bases from V and 5 bases from J, with 16 bases in between. The CDR3 is 15 amino acids. Germline V gives CDR1 SGHRS, CDR2 YFSETQ. CDR3 region: CASSLIGGKAETQYF. The CDR3 coding sequence is TGCGCCAGCAGCTTAATTGGCGGGAAGGCTGAGACCCAGTACTTC.

The chain uses TRBV15 and TRBJ2-1; D ambiguous. The CDR3 is made up of 15 amino acids. The germline gives CDR1 LNHNV, CDR2 YYDKDF (reference sequence). The V and J ends lost 0 bases and 2 bases respectively, with 8 bases between them. The CDR3 nucleotides are TGTGCCACCAGCAGAGACTGGTCCACCTACAATGAGCAGTTCTTC. Encoded protein: CATSRDWSTYNEQFF.

This chain links TRBV29-1 with TRBJ2-1; the D is unclear. This CDR3 is built from 11 residues. The V end lost 6 bases, the J end lost 3 bases, and 6 bases lay between the germline ends. CDR1 is SQVTM, CDR2 ANQGSEA, per germline. CDR3 region: CSVENYNEQFF. DNA for the CDR3: TGCAGCGTGGAAAACTACAATGAGCAGTTCTTC.

V and J are TRBV28 and TRBJ2-7; TRBD1 aligns across 7 bases. CDR3 size: 15 residues. The V gene end was trimmed by 5 bases and the J gene end by 4 bases; junction bases not matched to a gene: 11. Germline CDR1 is MDHEN and CDR2 is SYDVKM. The CDR3 DNA is TGTGCCAGCAGTCCTACAGGGGCCACGCCTTACGAGCAGTACTTC. It is translated as CASSPTGATPYEQYF.

The genes are TRBV2 and TRBJ2-5, with D possibly matching TRBD2 (5 bases). V lost 2 bases and J lost 7, with 8 bases in between. CDR1 and CDR2 from the germline V gene are SNHLY and FYNNEI. CDR3 size: 12 residues. The CDR3 reads CASSEFAGTQYF. CDR3 DNA: TGTGCCAGCAGTGAATTTGCGGGGACCCAGTACTTC.

The chain combines TRBV7-9 with TRBJ2-1, with 8 bases fitting TRBD2. The CDR3 runs 14 residues. The V segment lost 3 bases and the J segment 7 bases; nucleotides outside the gene matches: 5. Germline V gene sequence: CDR1 SEHNR, CDR2 FQNEAQ (reference sequence). The CDR3 here is CASSLSGSGNEQFF. CDR3 in DNA: TGTGCCAGCAGCTTGAGCGGGAGTGGGAATGAGCAGTTCTTC.